The 6 T cell receptor beta chains below were found in one sample sequenced in a study of Tregs in tolerant kidney transplant recipients. The data were produced by immunoSEQ multiplex PCR, yet TCRdb's version contains in-frame clones alone and is incomplete. The data show about 52,000 clones, 91% seen once. Mixed chimerism was transient after nonmyeloablative marrow transplants from related graft donors. The material sequenced was CD8+ T cells from blood (PBMCs), taken 24 months after the transplant. The receptor source for this set is a human patient who received a combined kidney and bone marrow transplant. Some T cells may be graft donor cells.

This rearrangement joins TRBV4-2 to TRBJ2-3; the D gene is possibly TRBD1 (6 bases). CDR1 is LGHNA and CDR2 is YNFKEQ in the germline V gene. The CDR3 contains 14 residues. Trimming cost V 0 bases and J 6 bases, with 10 bases left between them. The CDR3 DNA reads as TGTGCCAGCAGCCAAGATTTGGGGGCGGATACGCAGTATTTT. This translates into CASSQDLGADTQYF.

The V call is TRBV6-1, the J call TRBJ1-5; no clear D. The CDR3 is made up of 14 amino acids. Per germline, CDR1 MNHNS and CDR2 SASEGT. The V end was cut by 6 bases, the J end by 2 bases, with 11 bases between. In nucleotides, the CDR3 is TGTGCCAGCAGGCCGGTGGGCCGCAATCAGCCCCAGCATTTT. This gives the protein CASRPVGRNQPQHF.

This chain joins TRBV7-9 and TRBJ2-7; 8 bases line up with TRBD1. V lost 5 bases to trimming and J lost 9 bases; unmatched junction nucleotides: 15. The CDR3 is 15 amino acids. CDR1 is SEHNR and CDR2 is FQNEAQ in the germline V gene (reference sequence). The CDR3 DNA reads as TGTGCCAGCAGCCTGCGGGACGTAGACAGGGGCGGGCAGTACTTC. It specifies CASSLRDVDRGGQYF.

In this sample, this clone turned up once. The chain employs TRBV11-3 and TRBJ1-1; a weak D match, TRBD1 (6 bases). The CDR3 totals 12 residues. The V end was cut by 0 bases, the J end by 8 bases, with 7 bases between. Per the germline V gene, CDR1 is SGHNT and CDR2 is YENEEA. CDR3 coding DNA: TGTGCCAGCAGCTTAGAGGGGGCCGAAGCTTTCTTT. Protein: CASSLEGAEAFF.

The V and J genes are TRBV7-9 and TRBJ1-1; no clear D gene. This CDR3 region has 11 residues. V shed 7 bases and J shed 0 bases, with 3 bases lying between them. Germline loops: CDR1 SEHNR, CDR2 FQNEAQ (reference sequence). CDR3 DNA sequence: TGTGCCAGCACCGTGAACACTGAAGCTTTCTTT. Protein product: CASTVNTEAFF.

The chain is built from TRBV19 and TRBJ2-5, with 7 bases that match TRBD1. Gene TRBJ2-7 matches the end of the DNA better, so the J call may be wrong. The V gene's germline CDR1 is LNHDA and CDR2 SQIVND (reference sequence). This CDR3 is 15 amino acids long. CDR3 region: CASSIGGQYVDEQYF. For the CDR3, the DNA is TGTGCCAGTAGTATTGGGGGACAGTACGTCGACGAGCAGTACTTC.